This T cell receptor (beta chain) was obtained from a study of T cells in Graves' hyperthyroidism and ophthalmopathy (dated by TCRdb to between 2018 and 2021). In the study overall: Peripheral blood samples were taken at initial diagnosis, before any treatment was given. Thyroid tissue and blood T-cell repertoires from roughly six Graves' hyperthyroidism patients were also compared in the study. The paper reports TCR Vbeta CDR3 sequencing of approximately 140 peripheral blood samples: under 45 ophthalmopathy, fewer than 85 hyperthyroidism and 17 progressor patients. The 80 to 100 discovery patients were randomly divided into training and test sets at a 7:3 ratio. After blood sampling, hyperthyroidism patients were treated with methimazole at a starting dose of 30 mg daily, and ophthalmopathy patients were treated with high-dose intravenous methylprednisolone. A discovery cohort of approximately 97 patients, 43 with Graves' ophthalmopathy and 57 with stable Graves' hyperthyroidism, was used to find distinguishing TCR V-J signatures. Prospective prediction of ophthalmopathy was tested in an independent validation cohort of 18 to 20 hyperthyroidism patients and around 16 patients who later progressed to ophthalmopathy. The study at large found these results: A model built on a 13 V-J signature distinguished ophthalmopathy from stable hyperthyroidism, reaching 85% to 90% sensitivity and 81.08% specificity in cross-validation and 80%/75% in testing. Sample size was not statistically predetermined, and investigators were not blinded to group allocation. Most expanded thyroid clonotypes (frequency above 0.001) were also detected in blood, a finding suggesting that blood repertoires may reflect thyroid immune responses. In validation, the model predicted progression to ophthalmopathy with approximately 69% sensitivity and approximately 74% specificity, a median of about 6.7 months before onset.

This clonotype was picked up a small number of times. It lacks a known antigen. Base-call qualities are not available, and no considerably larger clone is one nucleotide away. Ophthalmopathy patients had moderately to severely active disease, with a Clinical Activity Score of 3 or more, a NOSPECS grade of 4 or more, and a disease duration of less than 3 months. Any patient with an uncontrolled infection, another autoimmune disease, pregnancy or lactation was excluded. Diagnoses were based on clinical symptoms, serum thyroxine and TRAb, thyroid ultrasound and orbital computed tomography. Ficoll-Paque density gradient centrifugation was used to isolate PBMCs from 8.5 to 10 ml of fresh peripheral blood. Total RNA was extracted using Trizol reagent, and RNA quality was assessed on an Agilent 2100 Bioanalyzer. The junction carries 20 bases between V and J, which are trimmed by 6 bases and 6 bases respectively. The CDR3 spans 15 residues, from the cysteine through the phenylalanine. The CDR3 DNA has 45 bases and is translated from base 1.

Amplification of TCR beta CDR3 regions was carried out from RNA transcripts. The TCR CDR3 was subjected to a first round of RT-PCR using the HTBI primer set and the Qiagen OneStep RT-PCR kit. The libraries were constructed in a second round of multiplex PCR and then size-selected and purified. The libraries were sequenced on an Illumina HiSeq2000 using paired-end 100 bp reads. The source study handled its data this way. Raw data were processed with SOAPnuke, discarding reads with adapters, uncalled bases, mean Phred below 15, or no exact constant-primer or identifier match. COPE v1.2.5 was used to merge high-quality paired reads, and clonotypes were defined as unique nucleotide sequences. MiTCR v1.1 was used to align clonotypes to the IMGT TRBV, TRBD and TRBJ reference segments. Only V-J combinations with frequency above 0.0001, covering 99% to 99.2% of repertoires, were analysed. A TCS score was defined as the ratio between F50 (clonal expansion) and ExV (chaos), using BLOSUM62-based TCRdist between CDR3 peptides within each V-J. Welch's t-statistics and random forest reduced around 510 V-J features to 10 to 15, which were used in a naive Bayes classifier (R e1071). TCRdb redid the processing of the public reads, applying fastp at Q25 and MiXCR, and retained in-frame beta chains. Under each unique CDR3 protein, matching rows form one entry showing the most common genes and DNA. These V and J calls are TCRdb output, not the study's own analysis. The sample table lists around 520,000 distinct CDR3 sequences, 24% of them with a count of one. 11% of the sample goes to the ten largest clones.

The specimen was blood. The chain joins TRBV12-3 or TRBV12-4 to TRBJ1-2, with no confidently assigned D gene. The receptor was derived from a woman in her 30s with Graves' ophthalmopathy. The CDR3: CASSVGAPGHHGYTF. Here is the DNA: TGTGCCAGCAGCGTAGGTGCCCCGGGTCACCATGGCTACACCTTC.